This TCR beta chain derives from a study of blood T cell repertoires in COVID-19. The trim removed 4 bases at V and 4 bases at J, leaving 9 bases unmatched. CDR3 length: 15 residues. CDR1 is SNHLY and CDR2 is FYNNEI in the germline V gene. Repertoires were generated with immunoSEQ multiplex PCR, while TCRdb's copy carries only in-frame clones and drops some. The data contain some 190,000 clones, approximately 85% of them singletons. The chain combines TRBV2 with TRBJ1-2, with TRBD1 matching over 7 bases. The clonotype was recovered from a human donor with active or convalescent COVID-19. The donor label of this sample is uncertain. Sequenced input: peripheral blood. CDR3 sequence reads: CASSGARDSFYGYTF. CDR3 coding DNA: TGTGCCAGCAGTGGCGCCCGGGACAGCTTCTATGGCTACACCTTC.